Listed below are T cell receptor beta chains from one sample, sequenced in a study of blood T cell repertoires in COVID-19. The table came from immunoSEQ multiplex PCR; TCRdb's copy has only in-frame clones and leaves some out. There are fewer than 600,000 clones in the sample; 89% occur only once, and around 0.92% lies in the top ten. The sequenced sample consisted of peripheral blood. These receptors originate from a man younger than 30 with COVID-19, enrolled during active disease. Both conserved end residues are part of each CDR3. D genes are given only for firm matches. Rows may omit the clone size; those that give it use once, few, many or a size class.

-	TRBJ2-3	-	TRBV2	TGTGCCAGCAGGGCTTTCGGGACTAGCACAGATACGCAGTATTTT	CASRAFGTSTDTQYF
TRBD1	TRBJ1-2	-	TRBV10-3	TGTGCCATCAGACTCCGGGACAGCCTCGATGGCTACACCTTC	CAIRLRDSLDGYTF
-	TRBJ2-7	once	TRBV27	TGTGCCAGCAGTTTAGCCGGGGGACCCCCCGACGAGCAGTACTTC	CASSLAGGPPDEQYF
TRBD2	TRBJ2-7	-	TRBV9	TGTGCCAGCAGCGTAGGTATTAGCGGGGGACCCTACGAGCAGTACTTC	CASSVGISGGPYEQYF
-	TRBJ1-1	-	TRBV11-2	TGTGCCAGCAGCCCCGTTACCTGGACAGCCATGAACACTGAAGCTTTCTTT	CASSPVTWTAMNTEAFF
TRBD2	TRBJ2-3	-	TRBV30	TGTGCCTGGAGAACAGCGGGAGGCACAGATACGCAGTATTTT	CAWRTAGGTDTQYF
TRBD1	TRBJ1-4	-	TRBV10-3	TGTGCCATCAGTCCGGGACAGGGTAATGAAAAACTGTTTTTT	CAISPGQGNEKLFF
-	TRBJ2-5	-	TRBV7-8	TGTGCCAGCAGCCCACATAGTGAGGGAGAGACCCAGTACTTC	CASSPHSEGETQYF
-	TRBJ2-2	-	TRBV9	TGTGCCAGCAGCCAGAATACCGGGGAGCTGTTTTTT	CASSQNTGELFF
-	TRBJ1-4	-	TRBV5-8	TGTGCCAGCAGCGACGCCAGGGGTGGTAATGAAAAACTGTTTTTT	CASSDARGGNEKLFF
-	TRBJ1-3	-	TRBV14	TGTGCCAGCAGCCACGGCGGGCGGATCTCTGGAAACACCATATATTTT	CASSHGGRISGNTIYF
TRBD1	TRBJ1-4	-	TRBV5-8	TGTGCCAGCATAAACAGGGGAAATGAAAAACTGTTTTTT	CASINRGNEKLFF
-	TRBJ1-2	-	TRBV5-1	TGCGCCAGCAGCTGGGGCCCGGAGCAGGGCTACACCTTC	CASSWGPEQGYTF
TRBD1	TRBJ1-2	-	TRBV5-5	TGTGCCAGCAGCTCGACAGGGGGCTCGGATGGCTACACCTTC	CASSSTGGSDGYTF
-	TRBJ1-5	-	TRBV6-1	TGTGCCAGCAGTGAAGGACTCAATAGCAATCAGCCCCAGCATTTT	CASSEGLNSNQPQHF
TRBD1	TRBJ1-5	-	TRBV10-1	TGCGCCAGCAGTGAGTCCCGGACAGGGAGCAATCAGCCCCAGCATTTT	CASSESRTGSNQPQHF
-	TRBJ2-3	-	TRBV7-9	TGTGCCAGCAGCTTAAGAGGGGGAAGCACAGATACGCAGTATTTT	CASSLRGGSTDTQYF
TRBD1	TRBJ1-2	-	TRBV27	TGTGCCAGCAGCATTGGACAGGGGGCGCGTTACTATGGCTACACCTTC	CASSIGQGARYYGYTF
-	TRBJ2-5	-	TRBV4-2	TGTGCCAGCAGCCAAGAAGGGACGCGGGATGGGGAGACCCAGTACTTC	CASSQEGTRDGETQYF
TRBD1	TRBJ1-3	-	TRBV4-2	TGTGCCAGCAGCCAAAGACAGGGGGTATCTGGAAACACCATATATTTT	CASSQRQGVSGNTIYF
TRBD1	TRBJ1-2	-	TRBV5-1	TGCGCCAGCAGCTTGCTCCAGACAGGGAGCCGTGGCTACACCTTC	CASSLLQTGSRGYTF
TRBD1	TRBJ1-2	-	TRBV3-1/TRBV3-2	TGTGCCAGCAGCCAAGGGACAGGGAGGGGTGGCTACACCTTC	CASSQGTGRGGYTF
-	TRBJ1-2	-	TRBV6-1	TGTGCCAGCAGTGAACCCGCAGGGGTGGGGTATGGCTACACCTTC	CASSEPAGVGYGYTF
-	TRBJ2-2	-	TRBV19	TGTGCCAGTAGGATCGTCAGGTTGGGGAACACCGGGGAGCTGTTTTTT	CASRIVRLGNTGELFF
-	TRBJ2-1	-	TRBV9	TGTGCCAGCAGCGCCGGGGGTAGGCCCGACTACAATGAGCAGTTCTTC	CASSAGGRPDYNEQFF
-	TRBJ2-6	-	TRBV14	TGTGCCAGCAGCCAACACAGGGTGGGGAGCTCTGGGGCCAACGTCCTGACTTTC	CASSQHRVGSSGANVLTF
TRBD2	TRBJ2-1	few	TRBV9	TGTGCCAGCAGCGCTAGCGGGAGCTCCTACAATGAGCAGTTCTTC	CASSASGSSYNEQFF
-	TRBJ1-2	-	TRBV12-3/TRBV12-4	TGTGCCAGCAGTTTTGGGGGGGGAGATGGCTACACCTTC	CASSFGGGDGYTF
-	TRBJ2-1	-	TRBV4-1	TGCGCCAGCAGCGGCCGAAACAGGGATGAGCAGTTCTTC	CASSGRNRDEQFF
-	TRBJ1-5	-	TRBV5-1	TGCGCCAGCAGCTCCCAAAGGGAGGGCAATCAGCCCCAGCATTTT	CASSSQREGNQPQHF
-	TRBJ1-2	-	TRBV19	TGTGCCAGTAGTCAGTGGGGGGACCCTGCAGGCTATGGCTACACCTTC	CASSQWGDPAGYGYTF
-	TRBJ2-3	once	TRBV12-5	TGTGCTAGTGATTCGACCGGGAGAAGAGATACGCAGTATTTT	CASDSTGRRDTQYF
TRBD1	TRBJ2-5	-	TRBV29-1	TGCAACAACTCCAGGGGGGAGACCCAGTACTTC	CNNSRGETQYF
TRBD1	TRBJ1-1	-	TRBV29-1	TGCAGCGTTGCTGTACAGGGGCGGAACACTGAAGCTTTCTTT	CSVAVQGRNTEAFF
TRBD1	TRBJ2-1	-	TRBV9	TGTGCCAGCAGCGTCCGACCCCTGGACAGGGCCAATGAGCAGTTCTTC	CASSVRPLDRANEQFF
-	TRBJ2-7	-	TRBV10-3	TGTGCCATCGAGGCGACAGGCTCCTACGAGCAGTACTTC	CAIEATGSYEQYF
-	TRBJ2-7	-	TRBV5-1	TGCGCCAGCAGCTTGGCGCCTAGATCCGAGCAGTACTTC	CASSLAPRSEQYF
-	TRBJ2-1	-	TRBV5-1	TGCGCCAGCAGCTTTCTACCGCCGTCAAGTGCGGATCAGTTCTTC	CASSFLPPSSADQFF
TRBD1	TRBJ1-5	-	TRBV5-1	TGCGCCAGCAGCCTTAACAGGGGCGGTCAGCCCCAGCATTTT	CASSLNRGGQPQHF
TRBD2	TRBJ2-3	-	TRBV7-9	TGTGCCAGCAGCGAAGGAAATAGCGGGAAGAGCACAGATACGCAGTATTTT	CASSEGNSGKSTDTQYF
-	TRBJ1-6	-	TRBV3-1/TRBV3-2	TGTGCCAGCAGGCCTACAGCAGGGTGGAATTCACCCCTCCACTTT	CASRPTAGWNSPLHF
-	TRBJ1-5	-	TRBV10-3	TGTGCCATCAGTGAGATTCGGGGGGGAGGCAATCAGCCCCAGCATTTT	CAISEIRGGGNQPQHF
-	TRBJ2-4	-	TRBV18	TGTGCCAGCTCACCATCGGGAGAAAACATTCAGTACTTC	CASSPSGENIQYF
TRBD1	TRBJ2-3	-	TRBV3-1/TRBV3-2	TGTGCCAGCAGCCACCCTCAGGGGGCCTATTCAGATACGCAGTATTTT	CASSHPQGAYSDTQYF
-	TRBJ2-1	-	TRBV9	TGTGCCAGCAGCGTAGCGAGCTCCTACAATGAGCAGTTCTTC	CASSVASSYNEQFF
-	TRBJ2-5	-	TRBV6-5	TGTGCCAGCAGTTCTTCCCCGCAAGAGACCCAGTACTTC	CASSSSPQETQYF
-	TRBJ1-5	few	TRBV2	TGTGCCAGCAGTGTGGACACCAATCAGCCCCAGCATTTT	CASSVDTNQPQHF
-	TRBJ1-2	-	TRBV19	TGTGCCAGTAGTGGACTTACCCCATATAACTATGGCTACACCTTC	CASSGLTPYNYGYTF
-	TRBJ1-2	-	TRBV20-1	TGCAGTGCTGGCGGAGGCTACACCTTC	CSAGGGYTF
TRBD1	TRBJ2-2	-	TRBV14	TGTGCCAGCAGCACAACAGGGGCCGGGGAGCTGTTTTTT	CASSTTGAGELFF
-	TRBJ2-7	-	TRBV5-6	TGTGCCAGCAGCTTTGGCGGCTACGAGCAGTACTTC	CASSFGGYEQYF
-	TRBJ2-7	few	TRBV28	TGTGCCAGCAGTTTTGTTAGCGGAAACAACTACGAGCAGTACTTC	CASSFVSGNNYEQYF